This passage covers 30 T cell receptor beta chains from one sample sequenced in a study of response to subunit inactivated influenza vaccine. Each CDR3 protein is one row after TCRdb ran MiXCR on the RT-PCR reads. This sample yields some 480,000 distinct CDR3 sequences, of which 9.5% to 12% are seen a single time; 9.5% to 15% belongs to the top ten. The sequences come from PBMCs from blood, collected more than 35 days after vaccination. The receptors derive from a man aged 50 or older who received an inactivated influenza vaccine.

The chain carries TRBV20-1 and TRBJ2-7; 10 nucleotides agree with TRBD2. Trimming at V came to 0 bases and at J to 4 bases, leaving 6 bases not matched to a gene. This CDR3 has 15 residues. Germline V gene sequence: CDR1 DFQATT, CDR2 SNEGSKA (reference sequence). In nucleotides, the CDR3 is TGCAGTGCTAGAGATCATGGGACTAGCGTATACGAGCAGTACTTC. It encodes CSARDHGTSVYEQYF.

This clonotype was observed a few times. The chain combines TRBV9 with TRBJ2-7; the match to TRBD1 covers 9 bases. This CDR3 is 13 amino acids long. V lost 1 base and J lost 5; bases outside the gene matches: 1. Germline lookup yields CDR1 SGDLS and CDR2 YYNGEE. CDR3 residues: CASSVRQGDEQYF. Written as DNA, the CDR3 is TGTGCCAGCAGCGTACGACAGGGGGACGAGCAGTACTTC.

This clonotype was seen a few times. V is TRBV6-5 and J is TRBJ2-2; possibly TRBD2 for D (6 bases). Trimming took 1 base from V and 1 from J, leaving 10 bases between them. The CDR3 runs 16 residues. The germline gives CDR1 MNHEY, CDR2 SVGAGI. This chain's CDR3 is CASSYLAAGNTGELFF. DNA for the CDR3: TGTGCCAGCAGTTACTTGGCAGCGGGGAACACCGGGGAGCTGTTTTTT.

V is TRBV20-1 and J is TRBJ1-1, with D possibly TRBD1 on 5 matching bases. The CDR3 is 15 residues long. Germline V gives CDR1 DFQATT, CDR2 SNEGSKA (reference sequence). Trimming pared 0 bases from V and 2 bases from J, leaving 13 bases between. CDR3 loop: CSARDGGLGNTEAFF. CDR3 nucleotide sequence: TGCAGTGCTAGAGACGGGGGTTTGGGAAACACTGAAGCTTTCTTT.

This clonotype was picked up a small number of times. The chain recombines TRBV2 with TRBJ2-7; 10 bases align to TRBD2. CDR3 length: 12 residues. Germline CDR1 and CDR2: SNHLY and FYNNEI. V shed 6 bases, J shed 8 bases, and the junction held 4 bases outside the gene matches. CDR3 sequence: CASRASGSQQYF. CDR3 nucleotides: TGTGCCAGCAGGGCTAGCGGGAGCCAGCAGTACTTC.

This clonotype was seen repeatedly, ten times or more. The CDR3 loop is CSASMRGDLYGYTF. The CDR3 nucleotides read TGCAGTGCTAGCATGCGGGGCGATCTCTATGGCTACACCTTC. The chain links TRBV20-1 to TRBJ1-2; D may be TRBD1 (5 bases). The CDR3 has 14 residues. The germline V and J ends were trimmed by 3 bases and 4 bases, with 15 bases remaining between them. In germline, CDR1 is DFQATT, CDR2 SNEGSKA (reference sequence).

The chain has TRBV6-1 and TRBJ2-1; tentatively, D is TRBD1 or TRBD2 (6 bases each). The CDR3 sequence is 16 residues long. Per germline, CDR1 MNHNS and CDR2 SASEGT. V lost 10 bases and J 9 bases, leaving 28 bases between the germline ends. The CDR3 DNA sequence: TGTGCCACGAAACGGGGAGTCGGGGGCAGGGTCGGTGAGCAGTTCTTC. Translated, it gives CATKRGVGGRVGEQFF.

The rearrangement joins TRBV20-1 to TRBJ2-3; D call uncertain. V was shortened by 3 bases and J by 5 bases, with 6 bases between the two germline ends. The length of the CDR3 is 11 residues. CDR1 and CDR2 (germline): DFQATT, SNEGSKA (reference sequence). CDR3 protein: CSASKLDTQYF. DNA of the CDR3: TGCAGTGCTAGTAAATTAGATACGCAGTATTTT.

A few counts support this clonotype. The gene calls are TRBV7-8 and TRBJ2-5, with 7 positions matching TRBD2. Germline-derived CDR1 and CDR2 are SGHVS and FQNEAQ. The CDR3 length is 15 residues. J lost 7 bases, V lost 4 bases, and 12 bases had no gene match. This CDR3 is CASSSSSGGGVTQYF. DNA of the CDR3: TGTGCCAGCAGCTCTTCTTCGGGGGGAGGGGTGACCCAGTACTTC.

This clonotype has just a few counts. This rearrangement joins TRBV12-3 or TRBV12-4 to TRBJ2-1; TRBD2 agrees at 13 bases. J lost 9 bases, V lost 6 bases, and 8 bases had no gene match. The CDR3 consists of 15 residues. CDR3 sequence: CASSQLAGGSFEQFF. CDR3 nucleotides: TGTGCCAGCAGCCAACTAGCGGGGGGGTCCTTTGAGCAGTTCTTC.

This clonotype was found a few times. The chain recombines TRBV5-1 with TRBJ2-7, with D perhaps matching TRBD2 (7 bases). This CDR3 contains 16 residues. V lost 0 bases, J lost 4 bases, and 17 bases lay in between. Germline V lookup: CDR1 SGHRS, CDR2 YFSETQ. The CDR3 spells CASSLVASGGRYEQYF. The CDR3 coding sequence is TGCGCCAGCAGCTTGGTGGCGTCGGGGGGCCGATACGAGCAGTACTTC.

In this sample, this clonotype turned up a few times. CDR3 in DNA: TGTGCCAGCGGGGTTAGCAGGACAGTCTCCTACAATGAGCAGTTCTTC. Encoded protein: CASGVSRTVSYNEQFF. The chain joins TRBV28 to TRBJ2-1; maybe TRBD1 (6 bases). The ends were cut back, 8 bases at V and 0 bases at J, with 17 bases in the middle. This CDR3 is built from 16 residues. Germline assignment: CDR1 MDHEN and CDR2 SYDVKM.

In this sample, this clonotype turned up a few times. V usage is TRBV28 and J usage is TRBJ2-7; possibly TRBD1 for D (6 bases). The ends were cut back, 6 bases at V and 1 base at J, with 16 bases in the middle. Per germline, CDR1 MDHEN and CDR2 SYDVKM. The CDR3 is 15 amino acids. Here the CDR3 reads CASSTGMSLSYEQYF. The DNA of the CDR3 is TGTGCCAGCAGCACAGGGATGTCATTATCCTACGAGCAGTACTTC.

In its sample, this clonotype was seen a few times. V and J are TRBV7-2 and TRBJ2-7; tentative D call: TRBD1 (5 bases). Trimming removed 5 bases at V and 7 bases at J, with 15 bases between. CDR3 length: 13 amino acids. Germline assignment: CDR1 SGHTA and CDR2 FQGNSA. This chain's CDR3 is CASSPQQVGEQYF. CDR3 DNA: TGTGCCAGCAGCCCACAACAGGTCGGGGAGCAGTACTTC.

This clonotype was observed at least ten times. The CDR3 region has the DNA TGCAGTGCTTCCCGTAGTGGGAGAACCTACGAGCAGTACTTC. Its translation is CSASRSGRTYEQYF. This rearrangement joins TRBV20-1 to TRBJ2-7; D perhaps matches TRBD2 (5 bases). V lost 5 bases and J 2 bases, leaving 16 bases between the germline ends. Germline V gene sequence: CDR1 DFQATT, CDR2 SNEGSKA (reference sequence). This CDR3 is built from 14 residues.

J is TRBJ1-2 and V is TRBV20-1; D unclear. Trimming removed 0 bases from V and 4 bases from J, with 12 bases in between. Germline CDR1 and CDR2: DFQATT and SNEGSKA (reference sequence). The CDR3 sequence is 14 residues long. CDR3 sequence (DNA): TGCAGTGCTAGAGATGGAAGGATCCTCTATGGCTACACCTTC. The encoded protein is CSARDGRILYGYTF.

This clonotype was seen only a few times. The gene calls are TRBV29-1 and TRBJ2-5; no reliable D call. The CDR3 is made up of 12 amino acids. V was pared by 3 bases and J by 4 bases, with 9 bases between. Germline assignment: CDR1 SQVTM and CDR2 ANQGSEA. The CDR3 DNA sequence: TGCAGCGTTGACGGCGCTTTAGAGACCCAGTACTTC. It codes for CSVDGALETQYF.

This clonotype was recorded many times. The V and J genes are TRBV29-1 and TRBJ2-5, with D unresolved. Germline assignment: CDR1 SQVTM and CDR2 ANQGSEA. Trimming cost V 6 bases and J 0 bases, with 8 bases left between them. The CDR3 contains 12 residues. In nucleotides, the CDR3 is TGCAGCGTGAGGCCTAACCAAGAGACCCAGTACTTC. This codes for CSVRPNQETQYF.

Many counts were recorded for this clonotype. The V and J genes are TRBV20-1 and TRBJ2-3; possibly TRBD2 for D (6 bases). Germline V gene lookup returns CDR1 DFQATT and CDR2 SNEGSKA (reference sequence). Between the trimmed V and J ends, which lost 6 bases and 4 bases, there was a span of 20 bases. The CDR3 loop spans 15 amino acids. The CDR3 is CSATKTAEGSDTQYF. The CDR3 region has the DNA TGCAGTGCGACAAAAACAGCGGAGGGCTCAGATACGCAGTATTTT.

This clonotype was observed many times. CDR3 region: CSARTGNYGYTF. DNA for the CDR3: TGCAGTGCTAGAACAGGGAACTATGGCTACACCTTC. This chain connects TRBV20-1 to TRBJ1-2; maybe TRBD1 (6 bases). The CDR3 is made up of 12 amino acids. The V gene lost 2 bases and the J gene lost 2 bases, with 6 bases spanning the gap. Germline CDR1 is DFQATT and CDR2 is SNEGSKA (reference sequence).

The V call is TRBV12-3 or TRBV12-4, the J call TRBJ2-3, with 7 bases aligning to TRBD2. V was pared by 4 bases and J by 9 bases, with 4 bases of the junction left unmatched. This CDR3 spans 12 amino acids. The CDR3, as DNA: TGTGCCAGCAGTTCCTCTAGCGGCACGCAGTATTTT. It translates to CASSSSSGTQYF.

This clonotype was picked up a small number of times. The V call is TRBV24-1, the J call TRBJ2-5, with D possibly TRBD1 on 6 matching bases. Germline V gives CDR1 KGHDR, CDR2 SFDVKD. Deletions cut 4 bases from V and 5 bases from J, with 25 bases between. The CDR3 totals 18 residues. In DNA form, the CDR3 reads TGTGCCACCAGTGACTCCTTACTCCGGGACACAAATTCGGAGACCCAGTACTTC. Its translation: CATSDSLLRDTNSETQYF.

This clonotype occurred a few times. The genes are TRBV12-3 or TRBV12-4 and TRBJ1-1, with 7 bases identical to TRBD1. The length of the CDR3 is 13 residues. Germline trimming cut 6 bases from V and 6 bases from J; bases unmatched to any gene: 7. Written as DNA, the CDR3 is TGTGCCAGCAGAGCGACAGGGATCGCTGAAGCTTTCTTT. It codes for CASRATGIAEAFF.

This clonotype came up a few times. The V gene is TRBV12-3 or TRBV12-4, the J gene TRBJ2-5; tentative D call: TRBD2 (5 bases). The CDR3 is 15 amino acids. Trimming shortened V by 4 bases and J by 6 bases, and 18 bases separated the two germline ends. CDR3 region: CASSSRTVRRKTQYF. The DNA of the CDR3 is TGTGCCAGCAGTTCCCGGACTGTTCGGCGGAAGACCCAGTACTTC.

This chain uses TRBV2 with TRBJ2-4; D not resolved. V lost 6 bases and J 0 bases, leaving 12 bases between the germline ends. Germline-derived CDR1 and CDR2 are SNHLY and FYNNEI. The CDR3 is 15 amino acids. The CDR3 is CASSPTKIAKNIQYF. The CDR3 coding sequence is TGTGCCAGCAGCCCGACCAAGATAGCCAAAAACATTCAGTACTTC.

The chain has TRBV28 and TRBJ2-1, with D possibly called TRBD1 or TRBD2 (6 bases each). Germline V CDR1 and CDR2: MDHEN, SYDVKM. The CDR3 is made up of 16 amino acids. Trimming pared 4 bases from V and 3 bases from J, leaving 16 bases between. For the CDR3, the DNA is TGTGCCAGCAGTTACCTTCGTGGGGGGCACTACAATGAGCAGTTCTTC. Translation: CASSYLRGGHYNEQFF.

This chain uses TRBV29-1 with TRBJ2-5; D gene ambiguous. The V and J ends lost 0 bases and 1 base respectively, with 12 bases between them. The CDR3 runs to 15 residues. Germline V CDR1 and CDR2: SQVTM, ANQGSEA. The CDR3 region is CSVEDYFTAQETQYF. In nucleotides, the CDR3 is TGCAGCGTTGAAGACTACTTTACGGCCCAAGAGACCCAGTACTTC. Full variable domain (missing parts from reference TRBV29-1 and TRBJ2-5): SAVISQKPSRDICQRGTSLTIQCQVDSQVTMMFWYRQQPGQSLTLIATANQGSEATYESGFVIDKFPISRPNLTFSTLTVSNMSPEDSSIYLCSVEDYFTAQETQYFGPGTRLLVL.

The J gene is TRBJ2-6, the V gene TRBV29-1; 7 positions match TRBD1. CDR3 length: 15 amino acids. V gave up 7 bases and J gave up 0 bases; unmatched junction bases: 6. Germline-derived CDR1 and CDR2 are SQVTM and ANQGSEA. This CDR3 reads CSATGAASGANVLTF. DNA of the CDR3: TGCAGCGCTACAGGGGCTGCCTCTGGGGCCAACGTCCTGACTTTC.

This clonotype turned up a few times. J is TRBJ2-3 and V is TRBV27; D is perhaps TRBD1 (5 bases). V was shortened by 2 bases and J by 4 bases, with 10 bases between the two germline ends. This CDR3 comprises 14 residues. Germline CDR1 is MNHEY and CDR2 is SMNVEV (reference sequence). Here the CDR3 reads CASSLVGASDTQYF. The CDR3, as DNA: TGTGCCAGCAGTTTAGTAGGGGCCTCAGATACGCAGTATTTT.

The chain recombines TRBV4-1 with TRBJ2-1; maybe TRBD1 (5 bases). Germline CDR1 and CDR2: MGHRA and YSYEKL. CDR3 size: 17 residues. V was pared by 0 bases and J by 7 bases, with 19 bases between. CDR3 DNA: TGCGCCAGCAGCCAAGATCTGTCCAGGGTGTCTAAAAATGAGCAGTTCTTC. The encoded protein is CASSQDLSRVSKNEQFF.